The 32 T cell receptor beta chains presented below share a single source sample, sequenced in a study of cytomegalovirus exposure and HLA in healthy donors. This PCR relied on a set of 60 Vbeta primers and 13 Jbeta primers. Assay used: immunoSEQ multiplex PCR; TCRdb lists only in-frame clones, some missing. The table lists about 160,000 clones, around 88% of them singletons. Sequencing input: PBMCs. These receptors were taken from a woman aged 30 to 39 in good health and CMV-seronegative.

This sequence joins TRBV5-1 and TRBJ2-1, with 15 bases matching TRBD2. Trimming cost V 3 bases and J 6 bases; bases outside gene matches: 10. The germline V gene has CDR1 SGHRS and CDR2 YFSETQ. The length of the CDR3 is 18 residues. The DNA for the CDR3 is TGCGCCAGCAGCTCTGGACTAGCGGGAGGGTGGCCAGCCAATGAGCAGTTCTTC. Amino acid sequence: CASSSGLAGGWPANEQFF.

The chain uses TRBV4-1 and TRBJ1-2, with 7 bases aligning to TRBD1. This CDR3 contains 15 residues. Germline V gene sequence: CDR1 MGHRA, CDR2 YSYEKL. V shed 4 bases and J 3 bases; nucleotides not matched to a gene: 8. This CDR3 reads CASSPQDGTDYGYTF. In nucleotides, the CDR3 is TGCGCCAGCAGCCCCCAGGATGGGACAGACTATGGCTACACCTTC.

The CDR3 DNA follows: TGTGCCAGCAGCCCCCTATCGATCCCGGGACAGTACGATGGCTACACCTTC. This gives the protein CASSPLSIPGQYDGYTF. V gene TRBV7-7 combines with J gene TRBJ1-2, with 7 bases lining up with TRBD1. The CDR3 is made up of 17 amino acids. The V and J ends lost 5 bases and 6 bases, in that order; junction bases with no gene match: 18. From germline, CDR1 is SSHAT and CDR2 FNYEAQ (reference sequence).

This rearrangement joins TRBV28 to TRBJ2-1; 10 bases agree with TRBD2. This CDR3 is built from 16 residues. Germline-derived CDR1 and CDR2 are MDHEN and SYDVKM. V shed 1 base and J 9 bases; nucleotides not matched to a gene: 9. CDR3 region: CASSLYLAGVFIEQFF. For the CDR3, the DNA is TGTGCCAGCAGTTTATATCTAGCGGGAGTTTTCATTGAGCAGTTCTTC.

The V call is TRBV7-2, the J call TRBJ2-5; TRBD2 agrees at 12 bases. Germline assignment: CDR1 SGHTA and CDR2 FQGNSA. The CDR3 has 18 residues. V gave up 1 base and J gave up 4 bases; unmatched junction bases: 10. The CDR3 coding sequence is TGTGCCAGCAGCTTAGGCGGCCTAGCGGGGGGGGGTGGAGAGACCCAGTACTTC. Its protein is CASSLGGLAGGGGETQYF.

The DNA for the CDR3 is TGTGCCAGCAGCGCGGACAGGGTCTCCTACAATGAGCAGTTCTTC. As protein: CASSADRVSYNEQFF. The chain employs TRBV9 and TRBJ2-1; 8 bases line up with TRBD1. Germline lookup yields CDR1 SGDLS and CDR2 YYNGEE. Trimming took 3 bases from V and 0 from J; bases not matched to a gene: 2. The CDR3 loop spans 15 amino acids.

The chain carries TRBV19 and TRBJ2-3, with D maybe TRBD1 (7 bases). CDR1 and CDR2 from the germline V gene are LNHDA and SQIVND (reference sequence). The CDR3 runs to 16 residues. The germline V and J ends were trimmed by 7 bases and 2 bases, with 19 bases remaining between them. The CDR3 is CASIPGGGQPTDTQYF. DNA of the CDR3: TGTGCCAGTATCCCAGGAGGGGGACAGCCCACAGATACGCAGTATTTT.

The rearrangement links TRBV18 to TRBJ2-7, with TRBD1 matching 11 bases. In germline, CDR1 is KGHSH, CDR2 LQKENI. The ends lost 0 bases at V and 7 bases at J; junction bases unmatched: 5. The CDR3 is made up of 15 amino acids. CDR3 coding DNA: TGTGCCAGCTCACCACCGGACAGGGGGCGAGGGGAGCAGTACTTC. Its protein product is CASSPPDRGRGEQYF.

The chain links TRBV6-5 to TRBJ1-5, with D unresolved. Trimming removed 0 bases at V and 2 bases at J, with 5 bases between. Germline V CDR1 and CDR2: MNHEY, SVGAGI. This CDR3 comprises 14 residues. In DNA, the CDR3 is TGTGCCAGCAGTTACTCGTCCGGCAATCAGCCCCAGCATTTT. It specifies CASSYSSGNQPQHF.

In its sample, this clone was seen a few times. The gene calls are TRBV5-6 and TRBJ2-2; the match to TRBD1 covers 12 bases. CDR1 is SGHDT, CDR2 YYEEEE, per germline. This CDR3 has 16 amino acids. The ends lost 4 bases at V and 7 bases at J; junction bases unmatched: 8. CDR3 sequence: CASSVRDRGRIGELFF. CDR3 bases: TGTGCCAGCAGCGTCCGGGACAGGGGGCGTATCGGGGAGCTGTTTTTT.

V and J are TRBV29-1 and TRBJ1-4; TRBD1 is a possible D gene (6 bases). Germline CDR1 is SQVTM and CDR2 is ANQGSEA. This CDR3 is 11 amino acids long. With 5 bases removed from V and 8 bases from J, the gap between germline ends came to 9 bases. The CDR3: CSVYRDEKLFF. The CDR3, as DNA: TGCAGCGTTTACAGGGACGAAAAACTGTTTTTT.

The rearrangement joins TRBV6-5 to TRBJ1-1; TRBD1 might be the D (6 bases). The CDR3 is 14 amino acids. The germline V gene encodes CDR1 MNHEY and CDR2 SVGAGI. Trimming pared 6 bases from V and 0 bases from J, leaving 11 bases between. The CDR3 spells CASRQTGVNTEAFF. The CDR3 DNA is TGTGCCAGCAGACAGACAGGAGTGAACACTGAAGCTTTCTTT.

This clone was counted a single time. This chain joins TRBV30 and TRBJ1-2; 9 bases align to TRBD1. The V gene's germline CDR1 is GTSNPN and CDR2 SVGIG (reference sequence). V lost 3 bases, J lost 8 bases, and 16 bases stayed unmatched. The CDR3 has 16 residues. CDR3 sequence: CAWRDFGDRAFRGYTF. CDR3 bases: TGTGCCTGGAGGGACTTCGGGGACAGGGCATTTCGGGGCTACACCTTC.

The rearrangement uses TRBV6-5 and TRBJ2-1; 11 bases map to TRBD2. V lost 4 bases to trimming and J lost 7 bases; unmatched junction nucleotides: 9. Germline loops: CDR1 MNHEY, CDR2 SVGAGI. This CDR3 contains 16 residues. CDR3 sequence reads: CASSSPGTSGWNEQFF. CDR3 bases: TGTGCCAGCAGTTCGCCCGGGACTAGCGGATGGAATGAGCAGTTCTTC.

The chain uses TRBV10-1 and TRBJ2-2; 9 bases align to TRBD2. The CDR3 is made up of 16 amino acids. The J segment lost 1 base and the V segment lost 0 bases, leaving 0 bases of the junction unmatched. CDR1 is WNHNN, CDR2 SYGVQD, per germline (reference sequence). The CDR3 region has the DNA TGCGCCAGCAGTGAGTCGACTAGCGGGAACACCGGGGAGCTGTTTTTT. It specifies CASSESTSGNTGELFF.

The CDR3 spells CASSERQGAGGNTIYF. The CDR3 DNA reads TGTGCCAGCAGCGAGAGACAGGGGGCGGGGGGAAACACCATATATTTT. The chain recombines TRBV7-8 with TRBJ1-3; 10 bases fit TRBD1. This CDR3 has 16 amino acids. J was trimmed by 4 bases and V by 5 bases; bases with no gene match: 8. Germline V gives CDR1 SGHVS, CDR2 FQNEAQ.

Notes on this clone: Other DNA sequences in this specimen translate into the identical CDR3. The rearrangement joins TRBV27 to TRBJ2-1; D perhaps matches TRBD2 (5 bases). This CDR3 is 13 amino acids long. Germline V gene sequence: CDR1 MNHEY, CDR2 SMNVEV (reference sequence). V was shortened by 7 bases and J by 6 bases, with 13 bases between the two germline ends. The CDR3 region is CASTSPFGNEQFF. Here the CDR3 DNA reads TGTGCCAGCACTAGCCCTTTTGGCAATGAGCAGTTCTTC.

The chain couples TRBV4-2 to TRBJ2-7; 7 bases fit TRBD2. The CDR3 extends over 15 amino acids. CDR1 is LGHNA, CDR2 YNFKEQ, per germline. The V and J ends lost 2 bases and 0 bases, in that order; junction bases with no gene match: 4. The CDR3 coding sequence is TGTGCCAGCAGCCAACCTCTAGCGGACTCCTACGAGCAGTACTTC. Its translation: CASSQPLADSYEQYF.

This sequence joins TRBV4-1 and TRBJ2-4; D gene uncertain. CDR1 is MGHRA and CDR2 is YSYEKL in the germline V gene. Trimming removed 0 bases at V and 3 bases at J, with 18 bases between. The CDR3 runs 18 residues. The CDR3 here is CASSQDLGPRSSKNIQYF. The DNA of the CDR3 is TGCGCCAGCAGCCAAGATCTAGGTCCACGGAGTAGCAAAAACATTCAGTACTTC.

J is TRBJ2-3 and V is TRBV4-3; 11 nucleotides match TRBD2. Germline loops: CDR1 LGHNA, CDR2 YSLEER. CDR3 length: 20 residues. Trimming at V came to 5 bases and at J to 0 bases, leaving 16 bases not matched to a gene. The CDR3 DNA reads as TGCGCCAGCAGCGTAGCGGCTAGCGGGGGGTTCCGTGCTAGCACAGATACGCAGTATTTT. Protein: CASSVAASGGFRASTDTQYF.

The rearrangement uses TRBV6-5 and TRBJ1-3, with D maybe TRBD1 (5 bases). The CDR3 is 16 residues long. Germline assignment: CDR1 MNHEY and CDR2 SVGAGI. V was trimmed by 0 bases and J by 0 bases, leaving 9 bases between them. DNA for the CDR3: TGTGCCAGCAGTTACTCGACCAGGGTCTCTGGAAACACCATATATTTT. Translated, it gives CASSYSTRVSGNTIYF.

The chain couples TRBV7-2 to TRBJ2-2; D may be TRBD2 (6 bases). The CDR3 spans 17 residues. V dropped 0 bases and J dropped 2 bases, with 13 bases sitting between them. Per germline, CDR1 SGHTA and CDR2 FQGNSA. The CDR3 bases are TGTGCCAGCAGCTTAGCGTTGTTAGCGGATAACACCGGGGAGCTGTTTTTT. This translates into CASSLALLADNTGELFF.

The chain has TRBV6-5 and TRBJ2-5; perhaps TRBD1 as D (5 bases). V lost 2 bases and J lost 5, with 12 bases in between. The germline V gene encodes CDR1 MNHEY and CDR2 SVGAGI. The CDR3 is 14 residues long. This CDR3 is CASSYGVSGETQYF. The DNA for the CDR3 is TGTGCCAGCAGTTACGGGGTATCAGGGGAGACCCAGTACTTC.

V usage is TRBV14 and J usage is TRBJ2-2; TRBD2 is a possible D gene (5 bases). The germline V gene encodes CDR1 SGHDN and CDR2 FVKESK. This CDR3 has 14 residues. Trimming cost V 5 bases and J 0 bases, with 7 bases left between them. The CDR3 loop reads CASSDYTNTGELFF. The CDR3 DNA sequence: TGTGCCAGCAGCGACTACACGAACACCGGGGAGCTGTTTTTT.

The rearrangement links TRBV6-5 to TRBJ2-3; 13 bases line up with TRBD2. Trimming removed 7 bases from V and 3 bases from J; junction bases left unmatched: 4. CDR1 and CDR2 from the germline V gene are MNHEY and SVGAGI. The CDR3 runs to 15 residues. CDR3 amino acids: CASNRGLAGTDTQYF. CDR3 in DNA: TGTGCCAGCAATAGGGGACTAGCGGGGACAGATACGCAGTATTTT.

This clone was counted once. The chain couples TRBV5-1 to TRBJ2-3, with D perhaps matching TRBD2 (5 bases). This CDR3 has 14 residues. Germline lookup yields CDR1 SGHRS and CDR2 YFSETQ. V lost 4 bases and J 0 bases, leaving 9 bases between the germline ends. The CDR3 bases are TGCGCCAGCAGCACGGGATCTAGCACAGATACGCAGTATTTT. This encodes CASSTGSSTDTQYF.

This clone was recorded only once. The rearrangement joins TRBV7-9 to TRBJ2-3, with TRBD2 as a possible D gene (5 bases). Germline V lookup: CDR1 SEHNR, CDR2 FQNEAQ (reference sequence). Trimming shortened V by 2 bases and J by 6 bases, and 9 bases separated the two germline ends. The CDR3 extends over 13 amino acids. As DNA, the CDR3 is TGTGCCAGCAGCTTACGGGGATCGGATACGCAGTATTTT. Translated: CASSLRGSDTQYF.

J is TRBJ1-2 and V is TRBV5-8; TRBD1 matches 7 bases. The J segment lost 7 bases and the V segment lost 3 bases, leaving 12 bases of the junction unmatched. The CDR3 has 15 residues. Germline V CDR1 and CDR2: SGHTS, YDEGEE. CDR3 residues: CASSSGQATPGGYTF. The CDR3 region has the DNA TGTGCCAGCAGCTCCGGACAGGCCACCCCAGGTGGCTACACCTTC.

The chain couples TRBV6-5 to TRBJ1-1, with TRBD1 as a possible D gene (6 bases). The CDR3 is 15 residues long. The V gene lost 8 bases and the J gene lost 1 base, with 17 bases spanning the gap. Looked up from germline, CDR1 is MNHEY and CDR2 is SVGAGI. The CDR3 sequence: CASADVTGGNTEAFF. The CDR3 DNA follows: TGTGCCAGCGCGGACGTGACAGGAGGGAACACTGAAGCTTTCTTT.

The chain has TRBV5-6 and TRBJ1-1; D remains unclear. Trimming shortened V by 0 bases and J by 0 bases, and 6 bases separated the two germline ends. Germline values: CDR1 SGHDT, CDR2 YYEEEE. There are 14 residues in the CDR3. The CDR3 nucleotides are TGTGCCAGCAGCTTGGAACGGTTGAACACTGAAGCTTTCTTT. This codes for CASSLERLNTEAFF.

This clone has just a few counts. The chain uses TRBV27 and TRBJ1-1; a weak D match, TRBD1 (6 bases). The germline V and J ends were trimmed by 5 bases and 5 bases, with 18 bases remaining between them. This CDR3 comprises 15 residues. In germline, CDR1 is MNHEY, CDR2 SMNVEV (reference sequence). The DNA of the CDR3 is TGTGCCAGCAGTCAAAGACGAACAGGGAATACTGAAGCTTTCTTT. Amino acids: CASSQRRTGNTEAFF.

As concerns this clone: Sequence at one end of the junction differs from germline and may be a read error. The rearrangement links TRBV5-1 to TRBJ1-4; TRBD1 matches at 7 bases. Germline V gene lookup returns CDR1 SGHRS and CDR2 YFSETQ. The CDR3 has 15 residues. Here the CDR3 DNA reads TGCGCCAGCAGCTTTTCTGCAGGGGGAGAAGAAAGACTGTTTTTT. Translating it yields CASSFSAGGEERLFF.